This TCR beta chain comes out of a study of T-cell memory formation after mild COVID-19. Study-wide background: Across donors, TCR clusters were largely donor specific.

V gave up 6 bases and J gave up 0 bases, with 6 bases separating them. The CDR3 spans 13 residues. CDR1 is SQVTM and CDR2 is ANQGSEA in the germline V gene. TCRdb fed the 5' RACE reads into MiXCR, producing one record per CDR3 protein. The sample records fewer than 600,000 distinct CDR3 sequences, roughly 20% being singletons. The clonotype comes from an adult woman who had mild COVID-19 (a few samples of this study predate the infection). Cell type and time point are not known. The genes are TRBV29-1 and TRBJ2-6; D is undetermined. The source material was PBMCs or a T cell subset sorted from them (not recorded which). The CDR3, as DNA: TGCAGCGTGCAGCTCTCTGGGGCCAACGTCCTGACTTTC. Its translation: CSVQLSGANVLTF.